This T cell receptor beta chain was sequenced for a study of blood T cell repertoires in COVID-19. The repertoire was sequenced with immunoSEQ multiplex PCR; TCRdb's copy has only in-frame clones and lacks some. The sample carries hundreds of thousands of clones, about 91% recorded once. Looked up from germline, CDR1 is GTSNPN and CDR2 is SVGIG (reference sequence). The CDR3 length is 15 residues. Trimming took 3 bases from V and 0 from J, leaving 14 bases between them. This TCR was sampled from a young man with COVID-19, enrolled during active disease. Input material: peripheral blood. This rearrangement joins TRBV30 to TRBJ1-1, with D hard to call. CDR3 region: CAWRNLQAMNTEAFF. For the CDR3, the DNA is TGTGCCTGGAGAAACCTGCAAGCCATGAACACTGAAGCTTTCTTT.